The 30 T cell receptor beta chains in this list originate from one sample, sequenced in a study of blood T cell repertoires in COVID-19. Using immunoSEQ multiplex PCR, the repertoire was profiled, and TCRdb retains in-frame clones only, with some absent. The sample records about 110,000 clones, 60% to 80% being singletons. The sample was peripheral blood. Receptors were obtained from a human donor with acute or convalescent COVID-19. The donor label of this sample is uncertain.

The CDR3 sequence is CASKRQRSGNTIYF. The CDR3 nucleotides are TGTGCCAGTAAGAGACAGCGCTCTGGAAACACCATATATTTT. This rearrangement joins TRBV19 to TRBJ1-3; maybe TRBD1 (5 bases). V lost 7 bases and J 0 bases, leaving 10 bases between the germline ends. The CDR3 loop spans 14 amino acids. Germline values: CDR1 LNHDA, CDR2 SQIVND (reference sequence).

The genes are TRBV28 and TRBJ2-1; D is perhaps TRBD1 (7 bases). The CDR3 contains 13 residues. V was pared by 9 bases and J by 5 bases, with 14 bases between. The germline CDR1 and CDR2 sequences are MDHEN and SYDVKM. The CDR3 sequence: CASQGGSDNEQFF. CDR3 bases: TGTGCCAGTCAGGGGGGCTCGGACAATGAGCAGTTCTTC.

The V gene is TRBV7-9, the J gene TRBJ2-2; tentative D call: TRBD1 (5 bases). Germline V gene sequence: CDR1 SEHNR, CDR2 FQNEAQ (reference sequence). Trimming stripped 2 bases from V and 5 bases from J, with 12 bases between. The CDR3 covers 15 residues. The CDR3 DNA reads as TGTGCCAGCAGCTTACTTACTGGGGCGACCGGGGAGCTGTTTTTT. Translation: CASSLLTGATGELFF.

V usage is TRBV7-9 and J usage is TRBJ2-1; D uncertain. The CDR3 extends over 13 amino acids. Germline CDR1 is SEHNR and CDR2 is FQNEAQ (reference sequence). Trimming removed 2 bases at V and 3 bases at J, with 5 bases between. This CDR3 reads CASSLTDYNEQFF. CDR3 DNA: TGTGCCAGCAGCTTAACAGACTACAATGAGCAGTTCTTC.

This chain connects TRBV11-3 to TRBJ2-1; 7 nucleotides agree with TRBD1. The germline V gene encodes CDR1 SGHNT and CDR2 YENEEA. The trim removed 0 bases at V and 3 bases at J, leaving 5 bases unmatched. CDR3 length equals 16 residues. The CDR3, as DNA: TGTGCCAGCAGCTTAGACGGTAGGGGGCTCTACAATGAGCAGTTCTTC. This codes for CASSLDGRGLYNEQFF.

The chain uses TRBV6-5 and TRBJ1-5; D call uncertain. Per germline, CDR1 MNHEY and CDR2 SVGAGI. Deletions cut 1 base from V and 2 bases from J, with 6 bases between. The CDR3 has 14 amino acids. CDR3 region: CASSYLAGNQPQHF. As DNA, the CDR3 is TGTGCCAGCAGTTACTTGGCGGGCAATCAGCCCCAGCATTTT.

About this clone itself: Compared with germline, one end of the junction differs, possibly owing to a read error. The chain is built from TRBV19 and TRBJ1-4, with TRBD1 identical over 9 bases. Looked up from germline, CDR1 is LNHDA and CDR2 is SQIVND (reference sequence). The CDR3 spans 11 residues. The CDR3 nucleotides are TGTGCCAGACAGGGGGCGGGGAAAACTGTTTTT. Amino acid sequence: CARQGAGKTVF.

The CDR3, as DNA: TGCGCCAGCAGGGGGGATGGACTAGCTGCAACAGATACGCAGTATTTT. Protein: CASRGDGLAATDTQYF. The rearrangement uses TRBV5-1 and TRBJ2-3; the match to TRBD2 covers 8 bases. The J segment lost 3 bases and the V segment lost 5 bases, leaving 11 bases of the junction unmatched. This CDR3 spans 16 amino acids. Germline V CDR1 and CDR2: SGHRS, YFSETQ.

The genes are TRBV7-8 and TRBJ2-7; D is unclear. The CDR3 totals 13 residues. Germline V CDR1 and CDR2: SGHVS, FQNEAQ. V lost 5 bases to trimming and J lost 5 bases, with 13 bases between them. The CDR3 loop reads CASSPQVQHEQYF. CDR3 nucleotide sequence: TGTGCCAGCAGCCCCCAGGTACAGCACGAGCAGTACTTC.

The chain recombines TRBV24-1 with TRBJ2-1, with a possible D match to TRBD1 (6 bases). Trimming removed 0 bases from V and 10 bases from J, with 9 bases in between. CDR3 length: 13 residues. Germline-derived CDR1 and CDR2 are KGHDR and SFDVKD. The CDR3 nucleotides are TGTGCCACCAGTGATTTGACAGGGTTCGAGCAGTTCTTC. This sequence encodes CATSDLTGFEQFF.

This rearrangement joins TRBV5-1 to TRBJ2-2, with D maybe TRBD1 (7 bases). Germline CDR1 SGHRS, CDR2 YFSETQ. The V end lost 6 bases, the J end lost 6 bases, and 24 bases lay between the germline ends. The CDR3 loop spans 17 amino acids. CDR3 protein: CASNPGTRDSTSGELFF. The DNA of the CDR3 is TGCGCCAGCAACCCTGGTACGCGGGACAGTACTTCCGGGGAGCTGTTTTTT.

This clone occurred once. The junction differs from germline at one of its ends, possibly a read error. The chain uses TRBV7-7 and TRBJ2-3; D perhaps matches TRBD1 (5 bases). Germline V gives CDR1 SSHAT, CDR2 FNYEAQ (reference sequence). This CDR3 is built from 13 residues. The CDR3 loop is CASSPAQGDTQYF. The CDR3 DNA is TGTGCTAGCAGCCCGGCCCAGGGAGATACGCAGTATTTT.

The chain couples TRBV6-5 to TRBJ2-1; 8 nucleotides match TRBD1. Germline CDR1 MNHEY, CDR2 SVGAGI. CDR3 length: 14 amino acids. The V segment lost 6 bases and the J segment 9 bases; nucleotides outside the gene matches: 10. In nucleotides, the CDR3 is TGTGCCAGCAGGGCCGGGACAGGCCTAGGTGAGCAGTTCTTC. This sequence encodes CASRAGTGLGEQFF.

On this clone itself: A junction boundary mismatches the germline segment, possibly from a read error. J is TRBJ1-5 and V is TRBV2, with D possibly being TRBD1 (6 bases). CDR1 is SNHLY and CDR2 is FYNNEI in the germline V gene. This CDR3 has 12 amino acids. The CDR3 nucleotides read TGTGCAAGCAAGGCAGGGGATCAGCCCCAGCATTTT. As protein: CASKAGDQPQHF.

The rearrangement joins TRBV5-1 to TRBJ2-5; TRBD2 agrees at 8 bases. The CDR3 spans 16 residues. The ends lost 2 bases at V and 2 bases at J; junction bases unmatched: 8. Germline lookup yields CDR1 SGHRS and CDR2 YFSETQ. CDR3 sequence reads: CASSFRPAGEQETQYF. CDR3 nucleotide sequence: TGCGCCAGCAGCTTCCGCCCAGCGGGGGAGCAAGAGACCCAGTACTTC.

As regards this clone: Other DNA sequences in the sample encode the same CDR3. This sequence joins TRBV3-1 (or the pseudogene TRBV3-2) and TRBJ1-2, with 8 bases aligning to TRBD1. CDR1 is LGHDT and CDR2 is YNNKEL in the germline V gene (reference sequence). The CDR3 loop spans 15 amino acids. V was pared by 4 bases and J by 4 bases, with 8 bases of the junction left unmatched. CDR3 region: CASSPSSGGGYGYTF. CDR3 DNA sequence: TGTGCCAGCAGCCCTTCATCAGGGGGCGGCTATGGCTACACCTTC.

V is TRBV12-5 and J is TRBJ2-4, with 7 nucleotides matching TRBD1. This CDR3 region has 19 residues. V lost 1 base and J lost 7; bases outside the gene matches: 19. Germline V gene sequence: CDR1 LGHNT, CDR2 FRNRAP. This chain's CDR3 is CASGLDPHVGYGQVNIQYF. CDR3 in DNA: TGTGCTAGTGGTTTGGACCCCCATGTCGGGTACGGACAGGTGAACATTCAGTACTTC. The whole variable domain, remainder taken from reference TRBV12-5 and TRBJ2-4, is DARVTQTPRHKVTEMGQEVTMRCQPILGHNTVFWYRQTMMQGLELLAYFRNRAPLDDSGMPKDRFSAEMPDATLATLKIQPSEPRDSAVYFCASGLDPHVGYGQVNIQYFGAGTRLSVL.

The chain links TRBV2 to TRBJ1-6; D remains ambiguous. This CDR3 is 15 amino acids long. Germline CDR1 SNHLY, CDR2 FYNNEI. Between the trimmed V and J ends, which lost 3 bases and 5 bases, there was a span of 11 bases. The CDR3 nucleotides read TGTGCCAGCAGTGAGGAGGGCCTACATAATTCACCCCTCCACTTT. Translated, it gives CASSEEGLHNSPLHF.

The chain links TRBV5-6 to TRBJ1-4; D is unresolved. The CDR3 totals 15 residues. V was trimmed by 0 bases and J by 0 bases, leaving 6 bases between them. From germline, CDR1 is SGHDT and CDR2 YYEEEE. CDR3 in amino acids: CASSLGSSTNEKLFF. As DNA, the CDR3 is TGTGCCAGCAGCTTGGGGAGCTCAACTAATGAAAAACTGTTTTTT.

This clone is termed medium-sized. The J gene is TRBJ2-1, the V gene TRBV24-1; maybe TRBD2 (6 bases). Germline V CDR1 and CDR2: KGHDR, SFDVKD. This CDR3 is built from 11 residues. Trimming left V 8 bases short and J 11 bases short, with 12 bases between. CDR3 DNA: TGTGCCACCACCATGGGGAGGAAGCAGTTCTTC. It specifies CATTMGRKQFF.

The genes are TRBV21-1 and TRBJ2-1; the D call of TRBD2 is as the table states it, not checked on the DNA. TRBV21-1 is reported as a pseudogene. CDR3 size: 11 residues. The CDR3 coding sequence is TGTGCCAGCCTCCCCCCCTATGAGCAGTTCTTC. Its translation: CASLPPYEQFF.

This clone has ten or more counts. This chain uses TRBV5-4 with TRBJ2-5, with 8 bases aligning to TRBD2. V dropped 0 bases and J dropped 2; count of bases not matched to a gene: 0. CDR1 and CDR2 (germline): SGHNT, YYREEE (reference sequence). This CDR3 is 14 amino acids long. The CDR3 region has the DNA TGTGCCAGCAGCTTGGGCGGGGGGCAAGAGACCCAGTACTTC. Its translation: CASSLGGGQETQYF.

This chain connects TRBV27 to TRBJ2-7; 9 nucleotides line up with TRBD1. Germline lookup yields CDR1 MNHEY and CDR2 SMNVEV (reference sequence). V gave up 6 bases and J gave up 4 bases; unmatched junction bases: 10. This CDR3 is built from 15 residues. The CDR3 protein is CASRSRTGAYYEQYF. In DNA, the CDR3 is TGTGCCAGCAGGAGTAGGACAGGGGCTTATTACGAGCAGTACTTC.

This clone was picked up a small number of times. The chain combines TRBV2 with TRBJ2-5; 7 bases align to TRBD1. This CDR3 is 14 amino acids long. J was trimmed by 4 bases and V by 6 bases; bases with no gene match: 8. The germline CDR1 and CDR2 sequences are SNHLY and FYNNEI. The CDR3 region is CASRPDRSLETQYF. The CDR3 nucleotides are TGTGCCAGCAGACCGGACAGGTCTTTAGAGACCCAGTACTTC.

The rearrangement joins TRBV11-2 to TRBJ1-2; 9 bases match TRBD1. Germline V gene data show CDR1 as SGHAT and CDR2 as FQNNGV. This CDR3 contains 15 residues. Germline trimming cut 4 bases from V and 4 bases from J; bases unmatched to any gene: 7. CDR3 amino acids: CASSYRGPLGYGYTF. Here the CDR3 DNA reads TGTGCCAGCAGCTACAGGGGGCCCCTTGGCTATGGCTACACCTTC.

The CDR3 region has the DNA TGTGCCAGCAGTAGACAGGGAGGAGAGACCCAGTACTTC. Translated, it gives CASSRQGGETQYF. This chain connects TRBV2 to TRBJ2-5; maybe TRBD1 (7 bases). The CDR3 has 13 residues. Germline V gene lookup returns CDR1 SNHLY and CDR2 FYNNEI. V was trimmed by 5 bases and J by 4 bases, leaving 11 bases between them.

This chain links TRBV7-9 with TRBJ1-1; D is unresolved. The CDR3 consists of 15 residues. Germline V gene data show CDR1 as SEHNR and CDR2 as FQNEAQ (reference sequence). Trimming pared 2 bases from V and 1 base from J, leaving 11 bases between. The CDR3 bases are TGTGCCAGCAGCTTACCTGGTCGGGAGAACACTGAAGCTTTCTTT. It encodes CASSLPGRENTEAFF.

V is TRBV9 and J is TRBJ1-1; 7 nucleotides match TRBD1. The CDR3 extends over 14 amino acids. J gave up 5 bases and V 2 bases, and 6 bases lay outside the gene matches. CDR1 and CDR2 (germline): SGDLS, YYNGEE. The CDR3 spells CASSVDRVGTEAFF. The CDR3 nucleotides are TGTGCCAGCAGCGTCGACAGGGTGGGGACTGAAGCTTTCTTT.

V gene TRBV10-3 combines with J gene TRBJ1-5; D might be TRBD1 (5 bases). The CDR3 runs to 14 residues. In germline, CDR1 is ENHRY, CDR2 SYGVKD. The ends were cut back, 3 bases at V and 3 bases at J, with 9 bases in the middle. DNA for the CDR3: TGTGCCATCAGTGATGCAGGGTTCAATCAGCCCCAGCATTTT. Translation: CAISDAGFNQPQHF.

The rearrangement joins TRBV19 to TRBJ2-3; TRBD1 matches 8 bases. The germline V gene encodes CDR1 LNHDA and CDR2 SQIVND (reference sequence). Unmatched junction bases numbered 4, after V lost 6 bases and J lost 5 bases. The CDR3 consists of 13 residues. Here the CDR3 reads CASRPTGGDTQYF. Written as DNA, the CDR3 is TGTGCCAGTAGACCCACAGGGGGAGATACGCAGTATTTT.